A single sample is the source of the 2 T cell receptor beta chains below, sequenced in a study of cytomegalovirus exposure and HLA in healthy donors. PCR primers comprised 60 Vbeta and 13 Jbeta primers. This table comes from immunoSEQ multiplex PCR, and its TCRdb copy is limited to in-frame clones, with some not included. This table has under 130,000 clones, roughly three quarters appearing once. The sequencing sample was made of PBMCs. The receptor set was obtained from a man aged 25 to 40 in good health and CMV-seronegative.

V usage is TRBV9 and J usage is TRBJ1-4, with D unresolved. From germline, CDR1 is SGDLS and CDR2 YYNGEE. The CDR3 runs 15 residues. V shed 4 bases and J shed 8 bases, with 18 bases lying between them. CDR3 nucleotide sequence: TGTGCCAGCAGCCCTGGATGGAGGACCGGGGAAAAACTGTTTTTT. Its translation is CASSPGWRTGEKLFF.

The gene calls are TRBV2 and TRBJ2-6; D might be TRBD2 (6 bases). This CDR3 has 15 amino acids. Germline lookup yields CDR1 SNHLY and CDR2 FYNNEI. V was trimmed by 7 bases and J by 4 bases, leaving 14 bases between them. The CDR3 sequence: CASTVGGTGANVLTF. DNA for the CDR3: TGTGCCAGCACAGTAGGAGGGACCGGGGCCAACGTCCTGACTTTC. Full variable domain (remainder filled in from reference TRBV2 and TRBJ2-6): EPEVTQTPSHQVTQMGQEVILRCVPISNHLYFYWYRQILGQKVEFLVSFYNNEISEKSEIFDDQFSVERPDGSNFTLKIRSTKLEDSAMYFCASTVGGTGANVLTFGAGSRLTVL.